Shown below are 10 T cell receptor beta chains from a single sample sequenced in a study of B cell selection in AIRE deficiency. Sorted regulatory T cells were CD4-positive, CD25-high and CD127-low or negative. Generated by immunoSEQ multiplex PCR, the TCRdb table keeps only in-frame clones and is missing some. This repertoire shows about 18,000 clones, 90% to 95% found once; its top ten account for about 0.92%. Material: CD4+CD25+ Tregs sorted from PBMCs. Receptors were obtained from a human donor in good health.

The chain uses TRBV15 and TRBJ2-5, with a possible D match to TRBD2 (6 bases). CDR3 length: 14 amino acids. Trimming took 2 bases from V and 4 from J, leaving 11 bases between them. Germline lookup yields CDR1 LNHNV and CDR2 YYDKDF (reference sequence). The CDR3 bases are TGTGCCACCAGCAGATCGGGAGTCCGAGAGACCCAGTACTTC. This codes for CATSRSGVRETQYF.

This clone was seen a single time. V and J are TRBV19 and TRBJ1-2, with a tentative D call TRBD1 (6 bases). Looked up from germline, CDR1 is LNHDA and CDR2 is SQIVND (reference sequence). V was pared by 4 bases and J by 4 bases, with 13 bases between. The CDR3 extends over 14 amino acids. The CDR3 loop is CASSKDRRGYGYTF. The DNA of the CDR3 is TGTGCCAGTAGTAAAGACAGGAGGGGCTATGGCTACACCTTC.

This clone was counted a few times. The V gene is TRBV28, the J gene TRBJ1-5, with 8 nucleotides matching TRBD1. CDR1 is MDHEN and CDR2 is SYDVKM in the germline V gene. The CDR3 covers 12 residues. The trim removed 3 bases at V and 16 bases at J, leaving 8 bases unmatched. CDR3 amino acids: CASSFSGQGEHF. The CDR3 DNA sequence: TGTGCCAGCAGTTTCTCTGGACAGGGCGAACATTTT.

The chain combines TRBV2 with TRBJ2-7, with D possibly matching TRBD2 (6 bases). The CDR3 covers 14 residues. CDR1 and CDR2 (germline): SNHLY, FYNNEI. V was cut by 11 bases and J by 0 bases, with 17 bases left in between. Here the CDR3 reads CASKGAGNSYEQYF. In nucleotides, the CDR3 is TGTGCCTCCAAAGGGGCGGGAAACTCCTACGAGCAGTACTTC.

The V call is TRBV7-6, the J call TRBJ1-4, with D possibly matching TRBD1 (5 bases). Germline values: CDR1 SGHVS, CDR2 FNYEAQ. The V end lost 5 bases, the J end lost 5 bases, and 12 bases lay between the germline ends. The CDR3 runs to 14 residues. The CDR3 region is CASSRWGGNEKLFF. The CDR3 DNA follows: TGTGCCAGCAGCCGGTGGGGGGGAAATGAAAAACTGTTTTTT.

The CDR3 DNA sequence: TGTGCCACCAGCAGAGCACAGGGGTATGGAAACACCATATATTTT. This encodes CATSRAQGYGNTIYF. The V and J genes are TRBV15 and TRBJ1-3, with 7 bases that match TRBD1. The CDR3 contains 15 residues. CDR1 LNHNV and CDR2 YYDKDF come from the germline V gene (reference sequence). J lost 3 bases, V lost 1 base, and 3 bases had no gene match.

CDR3 nucleotide sequence: TGCGCCAGCAGCCCCCGGACAGGGGGCTACGAGCAGTACTTC. Translated: CASSPRTGGYEQYF. The V gene is TRBV5-1, the J gene TRBJ2-7; 10 nucleotides align to TRBD1. Unmatched junction bases numbered 4, after V lost 4 bases and J lost 3 bases. This CDR3 is 14 amino acids long. The germline V gene has CDR1 SGHRS and CDR2 YFSETQ. The whole variable domain, remainder taken from reference TRBV5-1 and TRBJ2-7, is KAGVTQTPRYLIKTRGQQVTLSCSPISGHRSVSWYQQTPGQGLQFLFEYFSETQRNKGNFPGRFSGRQFSNSRSEMNVSTLELGDSALYLCASSPRTGGYEQYFGPGTRLTVT.

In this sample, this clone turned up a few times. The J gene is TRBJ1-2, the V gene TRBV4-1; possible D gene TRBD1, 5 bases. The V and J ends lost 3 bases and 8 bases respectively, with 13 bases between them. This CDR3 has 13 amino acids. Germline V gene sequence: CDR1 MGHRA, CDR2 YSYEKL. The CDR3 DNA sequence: TGCGCCAGCAGCCAGGGACGTAAAGCGGGCTACACCTTC. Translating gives CASSQGRKAGYTF.

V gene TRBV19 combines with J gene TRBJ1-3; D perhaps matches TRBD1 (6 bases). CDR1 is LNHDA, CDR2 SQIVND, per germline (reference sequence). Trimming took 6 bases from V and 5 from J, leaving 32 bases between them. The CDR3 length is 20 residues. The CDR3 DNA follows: TGTGCCAGTAGCCCCCCGTCTCGATGGGGGCAGTTCTCGGGAAGAAACACCATATATTTT. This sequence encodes CASSPPSRWGQFSGRNTIYF.

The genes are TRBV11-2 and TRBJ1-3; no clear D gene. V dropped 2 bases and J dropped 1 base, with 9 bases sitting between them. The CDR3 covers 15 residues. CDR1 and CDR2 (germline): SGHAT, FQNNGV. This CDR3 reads CASSLRGWSGNTIYF. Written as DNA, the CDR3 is TGTGCCAGCAGCTTACGTGGGTGGTCTGGAAACACCATATATTTT.